Below, 15 T cell receptor beta chains from the same sample are listed, as sequenced in a study of CD4+ T cells in melanoma. Assay: immunoSEQ multiplex PCR; the TCRdb copy retains only in-frame clones and omits some. The data contain some 21,000 clones, roughly 82% of them singletons. Sequencing input: cells from a culture (not recorded whether cultured in vitro). These receptors all stem from a human donor with melanoma.

A few counts support this clone. The rearrangement joins TRBV7-6 to TRBJ2-1, with 15 bases identical to TRBD2. Germline CDR1 SGHVS, CDR2 FNYEAQ. The CDR3 loop spans 18 amino acids. Trimming at V came to 3 bases and at J to 0 bases, leaving 3 bases not matched to a gene. The CDR3 bases are TGTGCCAGCAGCTTTGGACTAGCGGGGGGGCTCTCCTACAATGAGCAGTTCTTC. It codes for CASSFGLAGGLSYNEQFF.

A few counts support this clone. The gene calls are TRBV9 and TRBJ1-5; a weak D match, TRBD1 (6 bases). Trimming stripped 0 bases from V and 6 bases from J, with 10 bases between. From germline, CDR1 is SGDLS and CDR2 YYNGEE. CDR3 size: 14 residues. The CDR3 sequence: CASSVDGGPQPQHF. In DNA form, the CDR3 reads TGTGCCAGCAGCGTAGACGGGGGGCCTCAGCCCCAGCATTTT.

This chain's CDR3 is CASSLQAGEDTQYF. As DNA, the CDR3 is TGCGCCAGCAGCTTGCAGGCGGGGGAAGATACGCAGTATTTT. The gene calls are TRBV5-1 and TRBJ2-3; TRBD2 aligns across 7 bases. CDR1 and CDR2 from the germline V gene are SGHRS and YFSETQ. The V segment lost 1 base and the J segment 5 bases; nucleotides outside the gene matches: 4. The CDR3 is 14 residues long.

The chain is built from TRBV6-1 and TRBJ2-7; 8 bases agree with TRBD1. The germline gives CDR1 MNHNS, CDR2 SASEGT. Trimming cost V 5 bases and J 4 bases; bases outside gene matches: 10. This CDR3 comprises 15 residues. CDR3 sequence reads: CASSLGGQAVYEQYF. DNA for the CDR3: TGTGCCAGCAGTTTAGGGGGACAGGCAGTGTACGAGCAGTACTTC.

The gene calls are TRBV13 and TRBJ2-3; tentatively, D is TRBD2 (6 bases). Trimming removed 3 bases from V and 2 bases from J, with 12 bases in between. In germline, CDR1 is PRHDT, CDR2 FYEKMQ (reference sequence). The length of the CDR3 is 15 residues. DNA for the CDR3: TGTGCCAGCAGCTTGGAAGGAGGGGCCACAGATACGCAGTATTTT. Amino acid sequence: CASSLEGGATDTQYF.

As concerns this clone: Distinct nucleotide sequences in the sample also encode this CDR3. V usage is TRBV5-1 and J usage is TRBJ2-1, with 8 bases aligning to TRBD2. CDR3 length equals 15 residues. J lost 4 bases, V lost 3 bases, and 6 bases had no gene match. CDR1 is SGHRS, CDR2 YFSETQ, per germline. CDR3 in DNA: TGCGCCAGCAGCTCACGGGGGGGGGATTACAATGAGCAGTTCTTC. It translates to CASSSRGGDYNEQFF.

V is TRBV11-3 and J is TRBJ2-1; D not certain. This CDR3 comprises 12 residues. Trimming stripped 0 bases from V and 8 bases from J, with 5 bases between. CDR1 and CDR2 (germline): SGHNT, YENEEA. For the CDR3, the DNA is TGTGCCAGCAGCTTAGATCGGGATGAGCAGTTCTTC. It encodes CASSLDRDEQFF.

V and J are TRBV30 and TRBJ1-2; 7 bases agree with TRBD1. This CDR3 has 13 amino acids. CDR1 is GTSNPN and CDR2 is SVGIG in the germline V gene (reference sequence). The J segment lost 5 bases and the V segment lost 3 bases, leaving 6 bases of the junction unmatched. Here the CDR3 reads CAWRRDSLYGYTF. DNA of the CDR3: TGTGCCTGGAGACGGGACAGCCTTTATGGCTACACCTTC.

This clone appeared a few times. This chain uses TRBV6-5 with TRBJ2-7; D may be TRBD1 (6 bases). Trimming removed 9 bases at V and 2 bases at J, with 11 bases between. Germline loops: CDR1 MNHEY, CDR2 SVGAGI. The CDR3 consists of 12 residues. The CDR3 DNA is TGTGCCAGTACGGACAGAACCTACGAGCAGTACTTC. It translates to CASTDRTYEQYF.

This clone was seen only a few times. The chain has TRBV23-1 and TRBJ1-1, with a weak D call TRBD1 (6 bases). TRBV23-1 has ORF status, its function being uncertain. V was pared by 8 bases and J by 0 bases, with 22 bases between. The CDR3 has 17 amino acids. The CDR3 nucleotides are TGCGCCAGCCTTGTCCGTGGGGGCGCAAAGTTGAACACTGAAGCTTTCTTT. Amino acids: CASLVRGGAKLNTEAFF.

This clone occurred a few times. V gene TRBV7-9 combines with J gene TRBJ2-2; D not certain. The CDR3 sequence is 13 residues long. Trimming pared 5 bases from V and 4 bases from J, leaving 8 bases between. Germline V lookup: CDR1 SEHNR, CDR2 FQNEAQ (reference sequence). The CDR3 DNA reads as TGTGCCAGCAGCCGGTCGGGCACCGGGGAGCTGTTTTTT. Translating gives CASSRSGTGELFF.

CDR3 protein: CASSHRTGPLGYNEQFF. The CDR3, as DNA: TGTGCCAGCAGCCACCGGACTGGGCCACTGGGCTACAATGAGCAGTTCTTC. The chain links TRBV5-5 to TRBJ2-1; weak D call: TRBD2 (5 bases). CDR3 length: 17 amino acids. V was pared by 4 bases and J by 3 bases, with 20 bases between. Germline V lookup: CDR1 SGHKS, CDR2 YYEKEE (reference sequence).

The chain combines TRBV10-2 with TRBJ2-1, with 7 bases matching TRBD2. V dropped 4 bases and J dropped 6; count of bases not matched to a gene: 6. Germline CDR1 and CDR2: WSHSY and SAAADI. This CDR3 has 14 amino acids. DNA for the CDR3: TGCGCCAGCAGTGGCTGGGGACTATCCAATGAGCAGTTCTTC. It encodes CASSGWGLSNEQFF.

V and J are TRBV21-1 and TRBJ2-3; TRBD2 is the table's D call, not checked against the DNA. TRBV21-1 is a pseudogene segment. CDR3 length: 22 residues. CDR3 sequence reads: CASSKVAGWGLALVLSSDTQYF. The CDR3 coding sequence is TGTGCCAGCAGCAAAGTCGCGGGGTGGGGACTAGCACTCGTTCTGTCGTCGGATACGCAGTATTTT.

This chain uses TRBV25-1 with TRBJ2-4; the D gene is possibly TRBD1 (5 bases). Trimming stripped 3 bases from V and 5 bases from J, with 11 bases between. Germline CDR1 is MGHDK and CDR2 is SYGVNS. The CDR3 is made up of 14 amino acids. DNA of the CDR3: TGTGCCAGCAGTGATACCGGCAGGGAAAACATTCAGTACTTC. Its protein is CASSDTGRENIQYF.